This note documents a single TCR beta chain sequence. In the study's own analysis: Estimates of nucleated cell counts were drawn from the amplification of reference gene primers. The assay was immunoSEQ multiplex PCR, and TCRdb's table has in-frame clones only and misses some. V, J and clone size derive from that table, while D and trimming were established from the DNA sequence. Among about 300,000 clones listed, about 85% were seen once. The data stem from a study of blood T cell repertoires in COVID-19. Study in general: Sites across the United States, Italy and Spain contributed samples from acute and convalescent COVID-19. Sources were T cells, B-cell-depleted T cells, or PBMCs; the material itself was cDNA or gDNA.

Germline V gene data show CDR1 as SGHTA and CDR2 as FQGNSA. V was cut by 5 bases and J by 6 bases, with 16 bases left in between. The CDR3 totals 14 residues. Input material: peripheral blood. The chain links TRBV7-2 to TRBJ2-5, with D perhaps TRBD1 (5 bases). The receptor was derived from a human donor in a cohort sampled during active COVID-19. In nucleotides, the CDR3 is TGTGCCAGCAGCCCGGTACAGGTATCGAAGACCCAGTACTTC. Translating gives CASSPVQVSKTQYF. The variable domain in full, completed from reference TRBV7-2 and TRBJ2-5, reads GAGVSQSPSNKVTEKGKDVELRCDPISGHTALYWYRQSLGQGLEFLIYFQGNSAPDKSGLPSDRFSAERTGGSVSTLTIQRTQQEDSAVYLCASSPVQVSKTQYFGPGTRLLVL.